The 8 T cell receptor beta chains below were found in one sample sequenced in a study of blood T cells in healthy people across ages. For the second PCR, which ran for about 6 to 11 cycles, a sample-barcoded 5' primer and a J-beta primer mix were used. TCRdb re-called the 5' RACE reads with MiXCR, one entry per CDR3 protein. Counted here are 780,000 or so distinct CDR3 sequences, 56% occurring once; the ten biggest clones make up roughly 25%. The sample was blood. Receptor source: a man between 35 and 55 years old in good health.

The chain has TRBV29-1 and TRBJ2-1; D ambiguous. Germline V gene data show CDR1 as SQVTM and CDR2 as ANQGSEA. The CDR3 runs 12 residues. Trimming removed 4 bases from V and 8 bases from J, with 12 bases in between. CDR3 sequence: CSVVYTIDEQFF. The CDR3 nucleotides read TGCAGCGTTGTGTATACTATAGATGAGCAGTTCTTC.

CDR3 sequence reads: CATSRDRREGRDEKLFF. The CDR3 DNA reads TGTGCCACCAGCAGAGATCGTCGGGAGGGGAGGGATGAAAAACTGTTTTTT. V gene TRBV15 combines with J gene TRBJ1-4, with D possibly matching TRBD1 (5 bases). Trimming cost V 0 bases and J 6 bases, with 17 bases left between them. There are 17 residues in the CDR3. Germline-derived CDR1 and CDR2 are LNHNV and YYDKDF (reference sequence).

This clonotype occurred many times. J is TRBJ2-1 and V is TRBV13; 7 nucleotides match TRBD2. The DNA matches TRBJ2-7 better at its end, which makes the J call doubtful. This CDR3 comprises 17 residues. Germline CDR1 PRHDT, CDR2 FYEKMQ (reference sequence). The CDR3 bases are TGTGCCAGCAGCTTATGGTCAGGGAGGGTACCCTACAATGAGCAGTACTTC. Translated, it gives CASSLWSGRVPYNEQYF.

CDR3 region: CASSTGTASYEQYF. CDR3 nucleotides: TGTGCCAGCAGCACCGGGACAGCCTCCTACGAGCAGTACTTC. V usage is TRBV11-2 and J usage is TRBJ2-7; 7 bases agree with TRBD1. The J segment lost 0 bases and the V segment lost 5 bases, leaving 4 bases of the junction unmatched. Per the germline V gene, CDR1 is SGHAT and CDR2 is FQNNGV. The CDR3 sequence is 14 residues long.

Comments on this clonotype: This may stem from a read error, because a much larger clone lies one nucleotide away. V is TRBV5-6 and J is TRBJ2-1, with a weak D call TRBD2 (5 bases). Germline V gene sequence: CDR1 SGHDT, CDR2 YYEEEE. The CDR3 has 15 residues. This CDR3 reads CACSSGESSYNEQFF. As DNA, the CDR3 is TGTGCCTGCAGCTCCGGGGAAAGCTCCTACAATGAGCAGTTCTTC.

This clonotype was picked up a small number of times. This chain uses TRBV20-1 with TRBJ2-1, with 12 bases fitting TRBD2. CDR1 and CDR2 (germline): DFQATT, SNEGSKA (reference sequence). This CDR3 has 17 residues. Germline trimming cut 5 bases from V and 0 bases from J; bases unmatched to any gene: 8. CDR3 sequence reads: CSAQTSGSPLSYNEQFF. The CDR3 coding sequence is TGCAGTGCTCAGACTAGCGGGAGTCCCCTCTCCTACAATGAGCAGTTCTTC.

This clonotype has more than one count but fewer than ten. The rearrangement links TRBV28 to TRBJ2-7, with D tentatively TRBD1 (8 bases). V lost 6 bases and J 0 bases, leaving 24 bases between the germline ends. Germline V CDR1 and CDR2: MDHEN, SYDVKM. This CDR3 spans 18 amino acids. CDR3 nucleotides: TGTGCCAGCAGACGCATAAACAGGGGGGGGATAAGCTCCTACGAGCAGTACTTC. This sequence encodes CASRRINRGGISSYEQYF.

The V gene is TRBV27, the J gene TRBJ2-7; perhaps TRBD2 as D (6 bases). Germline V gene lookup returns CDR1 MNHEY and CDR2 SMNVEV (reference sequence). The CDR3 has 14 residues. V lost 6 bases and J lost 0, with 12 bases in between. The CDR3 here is CASSDGSFSYEQYF. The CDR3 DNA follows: TGTGCCAGCAGCGACGGGAGCTTCTCCTACGAGCAGTACTTC.